This T cell receptor (beta chain) was captured in a study of blood T cell repertoires in COVID-19. The protocol was immunoSEQ multiplex PCR, while the TCRdb copy is restricted to in-frame clones and leaves out a portion. The sample lists about 300,000 clones, 70% to 90% occurring once. In germline, CDR1 is GTSNPN, CDR2 SVGIG (reference sequence). V lost 0 bases to trimming and J lost 3 bases, with 11 bases between them. CDR3 length: 14 amino acids. The V call is TRBV30, the J call TRBJ1-1; perhaps TRBD1 as D (6 bases). The sample was PBMCs or T cells enriched from blood (not recorded which). This TCR derives from a woman aged 30 to 39 who had recovered from COVID-19. CDR3 DNA: TGTGCCTGGAGTGTACGAAACAGGGACACTGAAGCTTTCTTT. It encodes CAWSVRNRDTEAFF.